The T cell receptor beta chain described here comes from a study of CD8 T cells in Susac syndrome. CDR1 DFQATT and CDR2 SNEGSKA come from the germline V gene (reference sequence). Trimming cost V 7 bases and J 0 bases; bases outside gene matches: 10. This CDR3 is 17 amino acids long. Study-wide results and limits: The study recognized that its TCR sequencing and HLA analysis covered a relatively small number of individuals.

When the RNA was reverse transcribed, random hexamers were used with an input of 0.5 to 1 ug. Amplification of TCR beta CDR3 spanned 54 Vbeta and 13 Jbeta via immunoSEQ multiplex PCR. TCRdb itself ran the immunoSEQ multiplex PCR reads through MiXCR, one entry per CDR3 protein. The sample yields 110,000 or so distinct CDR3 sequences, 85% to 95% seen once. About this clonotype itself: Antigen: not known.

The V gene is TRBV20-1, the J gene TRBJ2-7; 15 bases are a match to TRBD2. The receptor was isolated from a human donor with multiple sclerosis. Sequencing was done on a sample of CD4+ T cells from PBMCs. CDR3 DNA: TGCAGTGTTACGACGGGACTAGCGGGGGGTAGCTCCTACGAGCAGTACTTC. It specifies CSVTTGLAGGSSYEQYF.